The rows below give T cell receptor beta chains drawn from one sample of a study of human CD8 memory T cell subsets. TCRdb re-called the 5' RACE reads and catalogs CDR3 proteins one per entry, DNA excluded. This table lists about 11,000 distinct CDR3 sequences. The sequenced sample consisted of CD8+ T cells from PBMCs. The receptors here all came from a human donor in good health. Each CDR3 is given with its conserved first and last residue. The order of the fields is clone size, V gene, J gene, CDR3 protein. Clone size, where shown, is once, few, many, or a class for clones that have expanded.

clone_size: NA
v_call: TRBV2
j_call: TRBJ2-7
cdr3_aa: CASTTSGPSYEQYF

clone_size: medium-sized
v_call: TRBV9
j_call: TRBJ2-1
cdr3_aa: CASSGRTGGFEQFF

clone_size: NA
v_call: TRBV5-1
j_call: TRBJ2-7
cdr3_aa: CASSLVGSYEQYF

clone_size: NA
v_call: TRBV30
j_call: TRBJ2-2
cdr3_aa: CAGKRANTGELFF

clone_size: NA
v_call: TRBV28
j_call: TRBJ2-7
cdr3_aa: CASSLWAGPGEQYF

clone_size: NA
v_call: TRBV15
j_call: TRBJ2-2
cdr3_aa: CATSLTDMATGELFF

clone_size: medium-sized
v_call: TRBV28
j_call: TRBJ1-2
cdr3_aa: CASSPRGNQFYGYTF

clone_size: NA
v_call: TRBV2
j_call: TRBJ2-5
cdr3_aa: CASWRSTRDNQETQYF

clone_size: NA
v_call: TRBV11-3
j_call: TRBJ1-1
cdr3_aa: CASSPGTEAFF

clone_size: NA
v_call: TRBV7-6
j_call: TRBJ1-5
cdr3_aa: CASSLAGSNQPQHF

clone_size: NA
v_call: TRBV5-6
j_call: TRBJ2-7
cdr3_aa: CASSLSAWTGSYEQYF

clone_size: NA
v_call: TRBV27
j_call: TRBJ2-7
cdr3_aa: CASSPPGRAYEQYF

clone_size: NA
v_call: TRBV3-1
j_call: TRBJ2-3
cdr3_aa: CASSQYLEVNTDTQYF

clone_size: NA
v_call: TRBV6-5
j_call: TRBJ2-7
cdr3_aa: CASSFQEGSSEQYF

clone_size: NA
v_call: TRBV4-1
j_call: TRBJ2-5
cdr3_aa: CASSQEGDRGETQYF

clone_size: NA
v_call: TRBV11-3
j_call: TRBJ1-2
cdr3_aa: CASSSHAEENYGYTF

clone_size: medium-sized
v_call: TRBV12-3/TRBV12-4
j_call: TRBJ2-2
cdr3_aa: CASSLSGGELFF

clone_size: medium-sized
v_call: TRBV5-1
j_call: TRBJ1-2
cdr3_aa: CASSSGKGGYTF